These T cell receptor beta chains were read from a single sample in a study of blood T cell repertoires in COVID-19. Sequencing was performed with immunoSEQ multiplex PCR; in TCRdb, only in-frame clones are kept and a portion is missing. The top ten clones hold less than 3.5% of a sample with about 210,000 clones, around four fifths of them seen once. The sequenced material came from peripheral blood. The receptors were gathered from a man aged 45 to 65 with active or convalescent COVID-19. CDR3s include the opening cysteine and the closing phenylalanine or tryptophan. The D gene is left open where the match is weak. Where a row states a size, it is once, few, many or the class of an expanded clone; other rows omit it.

j_gene: TRBJ1-1; v_gene: TRBV3-1/TRBV3-2; d_gene: TRBD1; abundance: once; CDR3nt: TGTGCCAGCAGCCTTGGGACAGACATCGAAGCTTTCTTT; CDR3aa: CASSLGTDIEAFF
j_gene: TRBJ2-5; v_gene: TRBV3-1/TRBV3-2; d_gene: .; abundance: .; CDR3nt: TGTGCCAGCAGCCAAGATGGCGGTGGGGGGAGAAAGACCCAGTACTTC; CDR3aa: CASSQDGGGGRKTQYF
j_gene: TRBJ1-2; v_gene: TRBV5-4; d_gene: TRBD1; abundance: .; CDR3nt: TGTGCCAGCAGCTTGAGGGGGGACAGCTATGGCTACACCTTC; CDR3aa: CASSLRGDSYGYTF
j_gene: TRBJ1-1; v_gene: TRBV7-2; d_gene: TRBD1; abundance: .; CDR3nt: TGTGCCAGCAGCTTAAGGGGGCAGACAGGTTCTGAAGCTTTCTTT; CDR3aa: CASSLRGQTGSEAFF
j_gene: TRBJ1-1; v_gene: TRBV27; d_gene: .; abundance: .; CDR3nt: TGTGCCTCTCGAAAGGGAGAAATCCCTTTCTTT; CDR3aa: CASRKGEIPFF
j_gene: TRBJ2-4; v_gene: TRBV27; d_gene: TRBD2; abundance: .; CDR3nt: TGTGCCAGCAGTTTATTTGGGAGGGGTTTCGACATTCAGTACTTC; CDR3aa: CASSLFGRGFDIQYF
j_gene: TRBJ2-6; v_gene: TRBV6-5; d_gene: .; abundance: .; CDR3nt: TGTGCCAGCAGTAAGGACAGAGTAGGTATCCTGACTTTC; CDR3aa: CASSKDRVGILTF
j_gene: TRBJ1-4; v_gene: TRBV11-2; d_gene: .; abundance: .; CDR3nt: TGTGCCAGCAGCCCTAAGGGGGGGGCCGGACGTAATGAAAAACTGTTTTTT; CDR3aa: CASSPKGGAGRNEKLFF
j_gene: TRBJ1-1; v_gene: TRBV28; d_gene: .; abundance: .; CDR3nt: TGTGCCAGCAGTCCCTGGACAGCTAACACTGAAGCTTTCTTT; CDR3aa: CASSPWTANTEAFF
j_gene: TRBJ1-3; v_gene: TRBV2; d_gene: .; abundance: .; CDR3nt: TGTGCCAGCGCGGGAGCGGGCGGAAACACCATATATTTT; CDR3aa: CASAGAGGNTIYF
j_gene: TRBJ1-5; v_gene: TRBV7-9; d_gene: .; abundance: .; CDR3nt: TGTGCCAGCAGCTTTCGGACGGGGGATAGCAATCAGCCCCAGCATTTT; CDR3aa: CASSFRTGDSNQPQHF
j_gene: TRBJ1-1; v_gene: TRBV10-3; d_gene: .; abundance: .; CDR3nt: TGTGCCATCAGTACTACTGGAGGGACTGAAGCTTTCTTT; CDR3aa: CAISTTGGTEAFF
j_gene: TRBJ2-2; v_gene: TRBV5-1; d_gene: TRBD1; abundance: few; CDR3nt: TGCGCCAGCAGCCAAACACAGGGGGCCAGCACCGGGGAGCTGTTTTTT; CDR3aa: CASSQTQGASTGELFF
j_gene: TRBJ2-1; v_gene: TRBV6-2/TRBV6-3; d_gene: TRBD2; abundance: few; CDR3nt: TGTGCCAGCAGTTACAATAGCGGGGGGGAGCAGTTCTTC; CDR3aa: CASSYNSGGEQFF
j_gene: TRBJ2-1; v_gene: TRBV24-1; d_gene: TRBD1; abundance: .; CDR3nt: TGTGCCACCAACACAGGGGGATTCAATGAGCAGTTCTTC; CDR3aa: CATNTGGFNEQFF
j_gene: TRBJ2-3; v_gene: TRBV6-2/TRBV6-3; d_gene: .; abundance: .; CDR3nt: TGTGCCAGCAGTTACTCGGAGCGGACTAGCACAGATACGCAGTATTTT; CDR3aa: CASSYSERTSTDTQYF
j_gene: TRBJ1-4; v_gene: TRBV18; d_gene: TRBD1; abundance: .; CDR3nt: TGTGCCAGCTCACCACCAGGGACAGTAAGCGAAAAACTGTTTTTT; CDR3aa: CASSPPGTVSEKLFF
j_gene: TRBJ2-1; v_gene: TRBV29-1; d_gene: .; abundance: .; CDR3nt: TGCAGCGTGTGGGGGACAAGCGACAATGAGCAGTTCTTC; CDR3aa: CSVWGTSDNEQFF
j_gene: TRBJ1-5; v_gene: TRBV19; d_gene: .; abundance: .; CDR3nt: TGTGCCAGTAGTATAAGCGGAATTCCCAATCAGCCCCAGCATTTT; CDR3aa: CASSISGIPNQPQHF
j_gene: TRBJ1-5; v_gene: TRBV30; d_gene: .; abundance: .; CDR3nt: TGTGCCTGGAGTAGGACAGCGGTCCGTCAGCCCCAGCATTTT; CDR3aa: CAWSRTAVRQPQHF
j_gene: TRBJ2-1; v_gene: TRBV11-2; d_gene: TRBD1; abundance: .; CDR3nt: TGTGCCAGCAGCTTAGTGGACAGGAATGAGCAGTTCTTC; CDR3aa: CASSLVDRNEQFF
j_gene: TRBJ2-7; v_gene: TRBV27; d_gene: .; abundance: .; CDR3nt: TGTGCCAGCAGTTACAGAGGGCAAGTCTACGAGCAGTACTTC; CDR3aa: CASSYRGQVYEQYF
j_gene: TRBJ2-7; v_gene: TRBV6-2/TRBV6-3; d_gene: .; abundance: .; CDR3nt: TGTGCCAGCAGTTACAGTACCTACTACGAGCAGTACTTC; CDR3aa: CASSYSTYYEQYF
j_gene: TRBJ1-1; v_gene: TRBV30; d_gene: .; abundance: once; CDR3nt: TGTGCCTGGAGTGGGGGACAACCGAACACTGAAGCTTTCTTT; CDR3aa: CAWSGGQPNTEAFF
j_gene: TRBJ2-3; v_gene: TRBV7-9; d_gene: TRBD2; abundance: few; CDR3nt: TGTGCCAGCAGCTCGACTAGCGGGAATTTTGGGTCGTTCACAGATACGCAGTATTTT; CDR3aa: CASSSTSGNFGSFTDTQYF
j_gene: TRBJ1-1; v_gene: TRBV6-2/TRBV6-3; d_gene: .; abundance: .; CDR3nt: TGTGCCAGCAGCCCCCATGGACACGTGAACACTGAAGCTTTCTTT; CDR3aa: CASSPHGHVNTEAFF
j_gene: TRBJ2-5; v_gene: TRBV19; d_gene: TRBD2; abundance: .; CDR3nt: TGTGCCAGTAGTATAGTCATACGACTAGCGGGGGTGGAGACCCAGTACTTC; CDR3aa: CASSIVIRLAGVETQYF
j_gene: TRBJ2-5; v_gene: TRBV18; d_gene: .; abundance: .; CDR3nt: TGTGCCAGCTCACCACTTGGCAGTTCGCTCGGGGTTCGGGAGACCCAGTACTTC; CDR3aa: CASSPLGSSLGVRETQYF
j_gene: TRBJ1-5; v_gene: TRBV5-1; d_gene: TRBD1; abundance: .; CDR3nt: TGCGCCAGCAGCGTGACAGGGAGCGAAAATCAGCCCCAGCATTTT; CDR3aa: CASSVTGSENQPQHF
j_gene: TRBJ1-1; v_gene: TRBV2; d_gene: TRBD1; abundance: .; CDR3nt: TGTGCCAGCACCGGGGACAGGCGGACTGAAGCTTTCTTT; CDR3aa: CASTGDRRTEAFF
j_gene: TRBJ2-1; v_gene: TRBV12-3/TRBV12-4; d_gene: .; abundance: once; CDR3nt: TGTGCCAGCAGTTTAGTAGCGGCCGGGGAGCAGTTCTTC; CDR3aa: CASSLVAAGEQFF
j_gene: TRBJ2-1; v_gene: TRBV9; d_gene: .; abundance: .; CDR3nt: TGTGCCAGCAGCGTAGACGCGGGGCGTATAGGCAATGAGCAGTTCTTC; CDR3aa: CASSVDAGRIGNEQFF
j_gene: TRBJ2-7; v_gene: TRBV6-5; d_gene: .; abundance: .; CDR3nt: TGTGCCAGCAGCGCCACGGGCTACGAGCAGTACTTC; CDR3aa: CASSATGYEQYF
j_gene: TRBJ1-2; v_gene: TRBV19; d_gene: .; abundance: .; CDR3nt: TGTGCCAGTAGTGGACCCAGGGTGAACTATGGCTACACCTTC; CDR3aa: CASSGPRVNYGYTF
j_gene: TRBJ1-2; v_gene: TRBV27; d_gene: TRBD1; abundance: .; CDR3nt: TGTGCCAGCAGTTCGTACCGACAGGGGGCTATGGTTAACTATGGCTACACCTTC; CDR3aa: CASSSYRQGAMVNYGYTF
j_gene: TRBJ1-3; v_gene: TRBV18; d_gene: .; abundance: .; CDR3nt: TGTGCCAGCTCAGCTACACGGAGCTCTGGAAACACCATATATTTT; CDR3aa: CASSATRSSGNTIYF